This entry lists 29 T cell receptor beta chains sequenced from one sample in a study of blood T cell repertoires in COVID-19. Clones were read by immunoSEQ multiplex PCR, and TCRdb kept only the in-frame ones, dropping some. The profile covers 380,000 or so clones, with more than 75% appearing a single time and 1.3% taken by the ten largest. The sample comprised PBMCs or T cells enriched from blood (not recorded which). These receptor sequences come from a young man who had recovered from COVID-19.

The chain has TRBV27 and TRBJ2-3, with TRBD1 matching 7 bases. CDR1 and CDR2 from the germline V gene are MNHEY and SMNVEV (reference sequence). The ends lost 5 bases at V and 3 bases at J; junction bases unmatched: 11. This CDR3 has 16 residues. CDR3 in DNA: TGTGCCAGCAGTCCACGACAGGGAGAGTGGACAGATACGCAGTATTTT. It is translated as CASSPRQGEWTDTQYF.

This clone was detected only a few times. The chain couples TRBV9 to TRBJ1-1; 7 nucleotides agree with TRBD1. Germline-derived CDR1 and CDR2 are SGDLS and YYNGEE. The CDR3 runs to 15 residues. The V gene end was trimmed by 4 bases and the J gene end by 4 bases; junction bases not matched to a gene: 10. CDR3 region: CASSLSEGAFTEAFF. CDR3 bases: TGTGCCAGCAGCCTGTCTGAGGGGGCTTTCACTGAAGCTTTCTTT.

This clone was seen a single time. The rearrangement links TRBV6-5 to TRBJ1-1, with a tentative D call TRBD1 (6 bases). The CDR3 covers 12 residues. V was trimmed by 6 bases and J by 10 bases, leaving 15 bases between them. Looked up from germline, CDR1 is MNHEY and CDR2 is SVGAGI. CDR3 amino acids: CASRKGGGRAFF. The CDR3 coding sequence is TGTGCCAGCAGAAAAGGGGGGGGTCGAGCTTTCTTT.

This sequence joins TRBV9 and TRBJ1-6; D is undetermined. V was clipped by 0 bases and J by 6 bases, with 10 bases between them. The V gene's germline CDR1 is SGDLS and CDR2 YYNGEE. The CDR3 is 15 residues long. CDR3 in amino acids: CASSVEGGPNSPLHF. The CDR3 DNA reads TGTGCCAGCAGCGTAGAAGGAGGCCCTAATTCACCCCTCCACTTT.

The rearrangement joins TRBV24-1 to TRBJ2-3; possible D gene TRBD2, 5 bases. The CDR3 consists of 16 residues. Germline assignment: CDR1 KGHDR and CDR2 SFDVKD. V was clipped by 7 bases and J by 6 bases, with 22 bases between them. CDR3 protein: CATSDNNRGTKDTQYF. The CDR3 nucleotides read TGTGCCACCAGCGATAACAATCGGGGTACGAAGGATACGCAGTATTTT.

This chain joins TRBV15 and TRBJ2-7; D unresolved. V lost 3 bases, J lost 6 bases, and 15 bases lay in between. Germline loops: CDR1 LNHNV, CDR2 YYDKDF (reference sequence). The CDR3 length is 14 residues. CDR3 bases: TGTGCCACCAGCAGCTTGATCCCCTCAGGCGAGCAGTACTTC. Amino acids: CATSSLIPSGEQYF.

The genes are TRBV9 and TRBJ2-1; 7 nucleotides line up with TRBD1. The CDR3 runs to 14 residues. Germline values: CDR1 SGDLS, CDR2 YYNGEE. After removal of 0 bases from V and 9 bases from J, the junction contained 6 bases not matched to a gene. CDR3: CASSVGEGGFEQFF. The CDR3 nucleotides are TGTGCCAGCAGCGTAGGGGAAGGGGGCTTTGAGCAGTTCTTC.

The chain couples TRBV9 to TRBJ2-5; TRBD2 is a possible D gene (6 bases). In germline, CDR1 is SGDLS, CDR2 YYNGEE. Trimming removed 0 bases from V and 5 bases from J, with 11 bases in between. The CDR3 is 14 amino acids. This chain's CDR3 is CASSVVGGTETQYF. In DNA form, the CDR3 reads TGTGCCAGCAGCGTAGTTGGGGGGACGGAGACCCAGTACTTC.

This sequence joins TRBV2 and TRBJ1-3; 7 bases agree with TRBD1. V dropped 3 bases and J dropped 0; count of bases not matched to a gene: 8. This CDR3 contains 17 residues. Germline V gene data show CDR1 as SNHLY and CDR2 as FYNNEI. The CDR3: CASSDLGRDSSGNTIYF. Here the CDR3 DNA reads TGTGCCAGCAGTGATCTGGGCCGGGACAGCTCTGGAAACACCATATATTTT.

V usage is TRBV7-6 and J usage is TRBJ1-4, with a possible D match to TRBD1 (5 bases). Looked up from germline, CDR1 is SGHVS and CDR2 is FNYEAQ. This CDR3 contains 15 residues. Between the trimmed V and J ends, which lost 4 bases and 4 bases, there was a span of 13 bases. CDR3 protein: CASSSLDSLNEKLFF. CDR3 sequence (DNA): TGTGCCAGCAGCTCCCTAGACAGCCTTAATGAAAAACTGTTTTTT.

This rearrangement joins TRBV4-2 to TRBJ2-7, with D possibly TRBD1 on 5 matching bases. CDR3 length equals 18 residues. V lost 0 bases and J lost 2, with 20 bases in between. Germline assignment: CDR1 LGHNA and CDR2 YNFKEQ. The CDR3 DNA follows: TGTGCCAGCAGCCAAGATCTCCAAAAAACAGGTCTAACCTACGAGCAGTACTTC. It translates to CASSQDLQKTGLTYEQYF.

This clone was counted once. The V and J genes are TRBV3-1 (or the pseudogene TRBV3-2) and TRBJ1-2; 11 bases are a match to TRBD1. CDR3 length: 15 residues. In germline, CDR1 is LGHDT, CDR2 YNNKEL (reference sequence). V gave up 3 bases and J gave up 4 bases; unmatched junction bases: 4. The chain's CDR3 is CASSQDRGRFYGYTF. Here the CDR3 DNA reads TGTGCCAGCAGCCAGGACAGGGGGCGGTTCTATGGCTACACCTTC.

CDR3 DNA sequence: TGTGCCAGCAGCGTAGAGCGCTACACAGATACGCAGTATTTT. Translating it yields CASSVERYTDTQYF. This chain uses TRBV9 with TRBJ2-3; D is unresolved. V lost 0 bases and J lost 2, with 7 bases in between. Germline V CDR1 and CDR2: SGDLS, YYNGEE. The CDR3 has 14 residues.

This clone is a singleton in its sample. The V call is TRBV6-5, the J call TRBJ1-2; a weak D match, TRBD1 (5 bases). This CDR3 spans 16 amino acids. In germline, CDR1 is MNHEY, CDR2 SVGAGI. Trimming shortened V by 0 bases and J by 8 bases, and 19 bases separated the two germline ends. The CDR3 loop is CASSYSGAGRMKGYTF. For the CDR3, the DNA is TGTGCCAGCAGTTACTCTGGAGCAGGGAGGATGAAGGGCTACACCTTC.

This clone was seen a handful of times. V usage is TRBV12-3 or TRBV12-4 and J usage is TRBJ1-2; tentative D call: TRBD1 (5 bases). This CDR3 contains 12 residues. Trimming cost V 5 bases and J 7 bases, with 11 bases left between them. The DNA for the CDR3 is TGTGCCAGCAGTCGACAGAAAGGTGGCTACACCTTC. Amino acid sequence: CASSRQKGGYTF.

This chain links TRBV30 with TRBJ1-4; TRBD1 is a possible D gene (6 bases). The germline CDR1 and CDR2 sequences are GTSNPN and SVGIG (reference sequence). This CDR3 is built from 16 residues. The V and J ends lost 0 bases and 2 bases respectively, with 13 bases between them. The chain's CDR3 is CAWSVQGGGTNEKLFF. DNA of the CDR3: TGTGCCTGGAGTGTACAAGGGGGAGGGACTAATGAAAAACTGTTTTTT.

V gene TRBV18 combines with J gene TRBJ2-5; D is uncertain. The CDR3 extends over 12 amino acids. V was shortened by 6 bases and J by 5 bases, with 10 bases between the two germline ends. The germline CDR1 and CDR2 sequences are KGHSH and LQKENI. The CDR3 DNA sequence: TGTGCCAGCTCCGACATCACGGAGACCCAGTACTTC. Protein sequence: CASSDITETQYF.

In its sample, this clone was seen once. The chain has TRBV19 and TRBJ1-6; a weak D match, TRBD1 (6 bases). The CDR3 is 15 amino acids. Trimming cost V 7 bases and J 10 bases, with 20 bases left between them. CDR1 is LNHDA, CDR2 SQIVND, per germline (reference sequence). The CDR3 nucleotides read TGTGCCAGTACCTCAGGACAGCTTGGGGGATCACCCCTCCACTTT. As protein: CASTSGQLGGSPLHF. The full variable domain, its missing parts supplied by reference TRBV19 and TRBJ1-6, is DGGITQSPKYLFRKEGQNVTLSCEQNLNHDAMYWYRQDPGQGLRLIYYSQIVNDFQKGDIAEGYSVSREKKESFPLTVTSAQKNPTAFYLCASTSGQLGGSPLHFGNGTRLTVT.

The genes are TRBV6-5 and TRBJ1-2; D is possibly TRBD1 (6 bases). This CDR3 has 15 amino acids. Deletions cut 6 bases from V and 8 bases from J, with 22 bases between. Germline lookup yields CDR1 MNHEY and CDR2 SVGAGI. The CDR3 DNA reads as TGTGCCAGCAGGACCCCTAAGGGGGGGGCAGGGGGCTACACCTTC. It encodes CASRTPKGGAGGYTF.

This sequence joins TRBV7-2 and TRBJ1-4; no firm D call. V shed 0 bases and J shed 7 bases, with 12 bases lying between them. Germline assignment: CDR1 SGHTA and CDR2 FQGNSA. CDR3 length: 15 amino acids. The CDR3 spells CASSLAGVTSEKLFF. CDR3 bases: TGTGCCAGCAGCTTAGCGGGAGTAACCAGTGAAAAACTGTTTTTT.

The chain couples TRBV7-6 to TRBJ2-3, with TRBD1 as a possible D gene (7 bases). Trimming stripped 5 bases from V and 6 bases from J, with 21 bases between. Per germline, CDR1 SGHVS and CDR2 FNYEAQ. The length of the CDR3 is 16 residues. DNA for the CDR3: TGTGCCAGCAGCAAATCGACAGGGACTTATGGGGATACGCAGTATTTT. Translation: CASSKSTGTYGDTQYF. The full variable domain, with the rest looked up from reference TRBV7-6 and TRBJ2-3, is GAGVSQSPRYKVTKRGQDVALRCDPISGHVSLYWYRQALGQGPEFLTYFNYEAQQDKSGLPNDRFSAERPEGSISTLTIQRTEQRDSAMYRCASSKSTGTYGDTQYFGPGTRLTVL.

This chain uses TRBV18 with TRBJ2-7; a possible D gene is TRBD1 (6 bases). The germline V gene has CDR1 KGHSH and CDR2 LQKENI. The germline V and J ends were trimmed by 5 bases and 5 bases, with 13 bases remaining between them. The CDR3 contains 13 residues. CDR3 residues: CASSITGSNEQYF. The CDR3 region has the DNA TGTGCCAGCTCAATTACAGGGAGTAACGAGCAGTACTTC.

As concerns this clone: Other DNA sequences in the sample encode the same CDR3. CDR3 sequence reads: CASSRGQGGNQPQHF. The CDR3 DNA follows: TGTGCCAGCAGTAGGGGACAGGGAGGCAATCAGCCCCAGCATTTT. V gene TRBV6-5 combines with J gene TRBJ1-5; 9 bases align to TRBD1. Germline CDR1 and CDR2: MNHEY and SVGAGI. The CDR3 loop spans 15 amino acids. The J segment lost 2 bases and the V segment lost 5 bases, leaving 4 bases of the junction unmatched.

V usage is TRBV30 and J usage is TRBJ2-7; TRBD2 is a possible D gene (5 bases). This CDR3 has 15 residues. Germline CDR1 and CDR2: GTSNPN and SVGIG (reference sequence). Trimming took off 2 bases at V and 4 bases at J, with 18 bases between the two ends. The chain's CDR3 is CAWSIGVSEGYEQYF. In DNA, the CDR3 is TGTGCCTGGAGTATAGGCGTCTCCGAGGGTTACGAGCAGTACTTC.

Here the CDR3 reads CASSEGSGGTYEQYF. The DNA for the CDR3 is TGTGCCAGCAGTGAAGGTAGCGGGGGTACGTACGAGCAGTACTTC. V gene TRBV2 combines with J gene TRBJ2-7; 9 bases align to TRBD2. Trimming removed 1 base from V and 4 bases from J; junction bases left unmatched: 5. The CDR3 runs 15 residues. Germline CDR1 and CDR2: SNHLY and FYNNEI.

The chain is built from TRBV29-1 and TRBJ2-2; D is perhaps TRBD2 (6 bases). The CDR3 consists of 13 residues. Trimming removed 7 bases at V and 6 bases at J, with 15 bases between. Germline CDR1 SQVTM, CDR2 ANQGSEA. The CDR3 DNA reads TGCAGCGGCGGGACCAAAAAACCCGGGGAGCTGTTTTTT. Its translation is CSGGTKKPGELFF.

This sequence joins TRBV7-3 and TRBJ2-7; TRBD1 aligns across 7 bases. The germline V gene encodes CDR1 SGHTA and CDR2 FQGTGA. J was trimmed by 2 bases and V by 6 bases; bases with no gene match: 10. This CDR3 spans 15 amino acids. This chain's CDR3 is CASRSYTGQTYEQYF. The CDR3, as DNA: TGTGCCAGCAGATCGTACACGGGACAGACCTACGAGCAGTACTTC.

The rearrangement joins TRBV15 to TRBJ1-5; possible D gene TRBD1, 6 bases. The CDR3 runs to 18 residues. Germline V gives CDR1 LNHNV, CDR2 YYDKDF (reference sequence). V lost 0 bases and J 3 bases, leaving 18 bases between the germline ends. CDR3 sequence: CATSRDRQGYGYNQPQHF. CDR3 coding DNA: TGTGCCACCAGCAGAGATCGGCAGGGGTACGGTTACAATCAGCCCCAGCATTTT. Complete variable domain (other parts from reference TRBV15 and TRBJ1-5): DAMVIQNPRYQVTQFGKPVTLSCSQTLNHNVMYWYQQKSSQAPKLLFHYYDKDFNNEADTPDNFQSRRPNTSFCFLDIRSPGLGDTAMYLCATSRDRQGYGYNQPQHFGDGTRLSIL.

This chain's CDR3 is CASSVVSDTEAFF. The CDR3, as DNA: TGTGCCAGCAGCGTAGTCTCGGACACTGAAGCTTTCTTT. The chain uses TRBV9 and TRBJ1-1; D unclear. The CDR3 is 13 residues long. Trimming shortened V by 0 bases and J by 3 bases, and 6 bases separated the two germline ends. The V gene's germline CDR1 is SGDLS and CDR2 YYNGEE.